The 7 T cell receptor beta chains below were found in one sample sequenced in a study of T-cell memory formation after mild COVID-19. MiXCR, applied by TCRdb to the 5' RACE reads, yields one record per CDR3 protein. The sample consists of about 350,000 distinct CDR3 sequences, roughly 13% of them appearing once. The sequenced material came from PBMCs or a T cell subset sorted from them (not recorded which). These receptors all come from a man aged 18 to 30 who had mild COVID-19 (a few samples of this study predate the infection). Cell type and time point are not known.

CDR3: CASSYSPGGDYGYTF. In nucleotides, the CDR3 is TGTGCCAGCAGTTACTCCCCAGGGGGCGACTATGGCTACACCTTC. The chain employs TRBV6-6 and TRBJ1-2, with TRBD1 matching over 8 bases. The junction had 3 bases not matched to a gene; V was cut back by 0 bases and J by 3 bases. CDR3 length: 15 residues. Germline loops: CDR1 MNHNY, CDR2 SVGAGI (reference sequence).

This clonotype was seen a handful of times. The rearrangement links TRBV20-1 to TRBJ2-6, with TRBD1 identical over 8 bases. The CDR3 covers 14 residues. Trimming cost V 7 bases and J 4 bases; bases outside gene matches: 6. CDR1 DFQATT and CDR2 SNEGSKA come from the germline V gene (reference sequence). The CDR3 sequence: CSGQGAKGANVLTF. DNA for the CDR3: TGCAGTGGCCAGGGGGCGAAAGGGGCCAACGTCCTGACTTTC.

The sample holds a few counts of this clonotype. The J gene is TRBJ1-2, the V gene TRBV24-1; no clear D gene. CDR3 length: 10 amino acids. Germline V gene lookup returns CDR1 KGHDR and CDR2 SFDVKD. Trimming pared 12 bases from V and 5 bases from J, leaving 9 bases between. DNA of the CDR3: TGTGCCGATCGTAGGTATGGCTACACCTTC. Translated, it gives CADRRYGYTF.

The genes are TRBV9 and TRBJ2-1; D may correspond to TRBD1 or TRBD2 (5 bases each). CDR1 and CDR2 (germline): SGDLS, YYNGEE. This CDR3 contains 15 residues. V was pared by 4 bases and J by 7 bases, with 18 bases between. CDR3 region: CASSTPGRRGNEQFF. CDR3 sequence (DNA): TGTGCCAGCAGCACACCGGGACGACGGGGTAATGAGCAGTTCTTC.

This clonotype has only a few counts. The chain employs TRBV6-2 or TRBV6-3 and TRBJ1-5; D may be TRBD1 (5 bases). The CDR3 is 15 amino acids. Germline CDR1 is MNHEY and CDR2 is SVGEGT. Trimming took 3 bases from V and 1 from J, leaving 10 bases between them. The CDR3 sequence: CASSYDSWSNQPQHF. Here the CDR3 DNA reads TGTGCCAGCAGTTATGACAGTTGGAGCAATCAGCCCCAGCATTTT.

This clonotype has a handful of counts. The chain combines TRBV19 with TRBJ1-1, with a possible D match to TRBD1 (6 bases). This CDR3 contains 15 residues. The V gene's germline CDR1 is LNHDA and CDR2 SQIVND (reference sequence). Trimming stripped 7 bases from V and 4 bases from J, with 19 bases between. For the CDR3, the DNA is TGTGCCAGTACGGTTGGGGGCCGGTCAGTCACTGAAGCTTTCTTT. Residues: CASTVGGRSVTEAFF.

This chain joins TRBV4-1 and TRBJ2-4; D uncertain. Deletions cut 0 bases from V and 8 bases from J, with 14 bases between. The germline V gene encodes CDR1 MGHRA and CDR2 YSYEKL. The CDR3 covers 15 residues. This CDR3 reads CASSQDRARPDIQYF. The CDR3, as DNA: TGCGCCAGCAGCCAAGATCGGGCAAGGCCGGACATTCAGTACTTC.